The text below deals with one TCR beta chain. Antigen: not known. Cells designated naive CD8 were CD45RO-negative and were positively selected for CCR7, with terminally differentiated effector memory CD45RA+ cells excluded. This entry belongs to a study of shared clonotypes between healthy human individuals. Background on the study: A few men and a couple of women, aged 18 to 49, were donors. Whole-study findings and limits: Owing to a small donor count, the genetic and exposure-history diversity represented was limited. Sorted-subset sequencing was shown by rarefaction to be incomplete despite large depth. The authors sampled blood alone, and tissue repertoires likely differ.

TCRdb keeps only in-frame clones here, not all; method: immunoSEQ multiplex PCR. The sample lists over 2,000,000 clones; around 93% were seen once. Germline V gene sequence: CDR1 SGHDN, CDR2 FVKESK. There are 14 residues in the CDR3. V lost 1 base and J 12 bases, leaving 19 bases between the germline ends. This chain connects TRBV14 to TRBJ2-7; the D gene is possibly TRBD2 (5 bases). The sequence came from a man younger than 30 in good health. Some clones in this sample may be carry-over from other donors' samples. Material: naive CD8+ T cells from PBMCs. The DNA of the CDR3 is TGTGCCAGCAGCCAAGTGTTTGCACCGGACTCCTTGTACTTC. This sequence encodes CASSQVFAPDSLYF.